This TCR beta chain was recovered during a study of blood T cell repertoires in COVID-19. At the level of the study: The study drew acute and convalescent COVID-19 samples from the United States, Italy and Spain.

The protocol was immunoSEQ multiplex PCR, while the TCRdb copy is restricted to in-frame clones and leaves out a portion. This sample has around 160,000 clones, with over 80% found just once. Up to 2 weeks before entering the study, exposed participants had met a COVID-19 case. CDR1 LNHDA and CDR2 SQIVND come from the germline V gene (reference sequence). This CDR3 contains 13 residues. The V end lost 11 bases, the J end lost 0 bases, and 11 bases lay between the germline ends. Sequences were obtained from PBMCs or T cells enriched from blood (not recorded which). V gene TRBV19 combines with J gene TRBJ2-4; D might be TRBD2 (7 bases). The receptor comes from a woman aged 45-65 years who had been exposed to COVID-19. CDR3 amino acids: CALRGGAKNIQYF. The CDR3 bases are TGTGCCCTAAGGGGGGGAGCCAAAAACATTCAGTACTTC.